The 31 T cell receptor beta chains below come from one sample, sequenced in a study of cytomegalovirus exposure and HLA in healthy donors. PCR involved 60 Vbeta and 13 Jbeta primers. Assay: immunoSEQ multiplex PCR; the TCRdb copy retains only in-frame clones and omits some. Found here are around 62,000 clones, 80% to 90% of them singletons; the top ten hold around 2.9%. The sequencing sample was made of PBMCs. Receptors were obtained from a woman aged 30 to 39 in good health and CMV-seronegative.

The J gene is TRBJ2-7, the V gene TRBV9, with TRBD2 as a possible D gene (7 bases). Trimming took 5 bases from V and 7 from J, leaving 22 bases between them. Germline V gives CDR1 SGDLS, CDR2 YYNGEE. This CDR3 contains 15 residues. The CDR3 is CASSGGGARSLEQYF. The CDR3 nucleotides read TGTGCCAGCAGTGGTGGGGGGGCGCGTTCCCTTGAGCAGTACTTC.

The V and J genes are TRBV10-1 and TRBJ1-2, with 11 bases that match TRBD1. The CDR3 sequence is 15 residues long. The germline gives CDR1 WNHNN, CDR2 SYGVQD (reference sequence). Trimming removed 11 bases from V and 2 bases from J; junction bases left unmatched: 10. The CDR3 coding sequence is TGCGCCGGCCAGCCCCGGGACAGGGGGAACTATGGCTACACCTTC. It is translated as CAGQPRDRGNYGYTF.

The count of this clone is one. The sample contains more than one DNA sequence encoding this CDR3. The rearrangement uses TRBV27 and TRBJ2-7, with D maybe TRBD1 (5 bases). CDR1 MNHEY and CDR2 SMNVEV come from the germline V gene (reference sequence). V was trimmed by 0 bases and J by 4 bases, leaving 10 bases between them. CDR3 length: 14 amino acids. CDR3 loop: CASSLSAGPYEQYF. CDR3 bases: TGTGCCAGCAGTTTATCCGCAGGGCCGTACGAGCAGTACTTC.

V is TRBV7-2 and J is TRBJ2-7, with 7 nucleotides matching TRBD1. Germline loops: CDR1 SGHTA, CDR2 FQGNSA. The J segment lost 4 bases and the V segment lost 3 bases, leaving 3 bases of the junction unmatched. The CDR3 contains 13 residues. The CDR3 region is CASSFTRGYEQYF. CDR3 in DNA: TGTGCCAGCAGCTTTACCAGGGGGTACGAGCAGTACTTC.

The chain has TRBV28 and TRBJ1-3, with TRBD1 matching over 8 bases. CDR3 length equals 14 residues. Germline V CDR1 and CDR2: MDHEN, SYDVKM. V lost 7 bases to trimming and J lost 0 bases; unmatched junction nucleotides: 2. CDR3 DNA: TGTGCCAGCACTACAGGGGGCTCTGGAAACACCATATATTTT. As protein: CASTTGGSGNTIYF.

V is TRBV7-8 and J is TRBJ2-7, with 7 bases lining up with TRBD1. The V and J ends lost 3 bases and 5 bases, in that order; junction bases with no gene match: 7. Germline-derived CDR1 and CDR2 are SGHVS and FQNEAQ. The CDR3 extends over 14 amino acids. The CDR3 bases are TGTGCCAGCAGCTTCCGACAGGGTTTCCACGAGCAGTACTTC. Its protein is CASSFRQGFHEQYF.

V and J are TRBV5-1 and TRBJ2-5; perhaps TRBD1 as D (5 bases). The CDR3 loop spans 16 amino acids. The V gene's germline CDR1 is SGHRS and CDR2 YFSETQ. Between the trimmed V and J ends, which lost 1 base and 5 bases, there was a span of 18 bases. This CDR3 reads CASSLTRQGSGETQYF. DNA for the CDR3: TGCGCCAGCAGCTTGACTCGTCAGGGTTCTGGGGAGACCCAGTACTTC.

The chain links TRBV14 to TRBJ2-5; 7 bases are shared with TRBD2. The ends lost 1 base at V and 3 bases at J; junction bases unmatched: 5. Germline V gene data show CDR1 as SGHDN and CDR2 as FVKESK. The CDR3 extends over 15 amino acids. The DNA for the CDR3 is TGTGCCAGCAGCCAAGTTAGGACTAGAGAAGAGACCCAGTACTTC. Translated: CASSQVRTREETQYF.

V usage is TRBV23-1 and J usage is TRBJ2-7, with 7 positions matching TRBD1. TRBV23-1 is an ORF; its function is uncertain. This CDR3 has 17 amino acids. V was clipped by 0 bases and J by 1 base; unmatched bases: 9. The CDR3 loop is CASSQSNKAGGSYEQYF. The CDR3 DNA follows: TGCGCCAGCAGTCAATCAAATAAGGCAGGGGGTTCCTACGAGCAGTACTTC.

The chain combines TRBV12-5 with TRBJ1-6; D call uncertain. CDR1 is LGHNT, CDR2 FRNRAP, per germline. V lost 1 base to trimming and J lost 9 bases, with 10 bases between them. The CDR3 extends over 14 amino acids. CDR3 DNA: TGTGCTAGTGGTTTGGGTCGCGGCGGTTCACCCCTCCACTTT. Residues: CASGLGRGGSPLHF.

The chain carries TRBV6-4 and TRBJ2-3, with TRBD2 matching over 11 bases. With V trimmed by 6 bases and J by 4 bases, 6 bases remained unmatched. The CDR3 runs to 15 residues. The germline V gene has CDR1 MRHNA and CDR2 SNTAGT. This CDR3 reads CASSNLAGGPDTQYF. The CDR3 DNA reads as TGTGCCAGCAGCAACCTAGCGGGGGGCCCAGATACGCAGTATTTT.

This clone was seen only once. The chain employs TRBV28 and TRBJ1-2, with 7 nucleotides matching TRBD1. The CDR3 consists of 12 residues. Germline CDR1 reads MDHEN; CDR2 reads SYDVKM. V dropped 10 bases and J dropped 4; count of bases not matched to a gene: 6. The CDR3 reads CATLDRPYGYTF. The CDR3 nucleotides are TGTGCCACCCTGGACAGGCCCTATGGCTACACCTTC.

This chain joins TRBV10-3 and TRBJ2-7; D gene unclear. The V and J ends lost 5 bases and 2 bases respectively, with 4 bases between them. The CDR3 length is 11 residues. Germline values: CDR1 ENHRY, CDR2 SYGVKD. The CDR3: CAISSTYEQYF. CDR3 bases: TGTGCCATCAGTTCCACCTACGAGCAGTACTTC.

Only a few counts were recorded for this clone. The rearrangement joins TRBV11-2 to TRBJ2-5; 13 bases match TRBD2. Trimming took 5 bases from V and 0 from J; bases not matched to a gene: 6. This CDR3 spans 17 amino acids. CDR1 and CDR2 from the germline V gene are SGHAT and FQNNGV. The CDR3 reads CASSLGLAGAYQETQYF. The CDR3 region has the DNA TGTGCCAGCAGCCTTGGACTAGCGGGGGCCTACCAAGAGACCCAGTACTTC.

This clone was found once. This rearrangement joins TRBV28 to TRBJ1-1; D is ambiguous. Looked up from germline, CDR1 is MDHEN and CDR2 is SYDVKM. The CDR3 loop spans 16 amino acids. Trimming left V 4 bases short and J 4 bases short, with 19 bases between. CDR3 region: CASSSPGFGVSTEAFF. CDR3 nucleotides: TGTGCCAGCAGTTCCCCCGGGTTCGGGGTTAGCACTGAAGCTTTCTTT. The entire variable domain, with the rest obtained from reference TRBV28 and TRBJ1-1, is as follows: DVKVTQSSRYLVKRTGEKVFLECVQDMDHENMFWYRQDPGLGLRLIYFSYDVKMKEKGDIPEGYSVSREKKERFSLILESASTNQTSMYLCASSSPGFGVSTEAFFGQGTRLTVV.

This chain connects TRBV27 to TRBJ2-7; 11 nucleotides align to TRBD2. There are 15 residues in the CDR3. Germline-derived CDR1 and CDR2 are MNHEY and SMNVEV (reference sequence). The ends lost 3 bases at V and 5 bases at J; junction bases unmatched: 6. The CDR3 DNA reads TGTGCCAGCAGTTTTTGGGGGACTAGCGGTCACGAGCAGTACTTC. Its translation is CASSFWGTSGHEQYF.

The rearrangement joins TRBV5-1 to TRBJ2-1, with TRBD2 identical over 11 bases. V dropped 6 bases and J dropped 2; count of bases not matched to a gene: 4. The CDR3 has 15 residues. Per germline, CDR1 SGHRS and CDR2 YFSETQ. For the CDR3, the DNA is TGCGCCAGCACCAGGACTAGCGGGCCCTACAATGAGCAGTTCTTC. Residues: CASTRTSGPYNEQFF.

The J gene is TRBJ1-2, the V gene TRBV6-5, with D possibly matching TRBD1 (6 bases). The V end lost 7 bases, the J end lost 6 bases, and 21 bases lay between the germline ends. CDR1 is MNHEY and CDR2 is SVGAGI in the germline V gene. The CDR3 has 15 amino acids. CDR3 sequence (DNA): TGTGCCAGCACCTCGGGAGGGGGTGGAAGTCATGGCTACACCTTC. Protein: CASTSGGGGSHGYTF.

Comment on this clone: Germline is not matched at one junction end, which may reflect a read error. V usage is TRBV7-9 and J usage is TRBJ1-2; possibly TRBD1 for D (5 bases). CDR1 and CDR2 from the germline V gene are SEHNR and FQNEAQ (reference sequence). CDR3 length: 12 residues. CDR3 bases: TGTTCCAGCAGCTTAGGGGAGTATGGCTACACCTTC. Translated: CSSSLGEYGYTF.

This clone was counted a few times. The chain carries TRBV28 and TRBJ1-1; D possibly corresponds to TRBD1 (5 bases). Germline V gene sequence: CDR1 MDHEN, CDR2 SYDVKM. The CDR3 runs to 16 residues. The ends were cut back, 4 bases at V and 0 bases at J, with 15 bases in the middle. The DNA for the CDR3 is TGTGCCAGCAGTTCCACTCAGGGTTTTTTGAACACTGAAGCTTTCTTT. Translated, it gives CASSSTQGFLNTEAFF.

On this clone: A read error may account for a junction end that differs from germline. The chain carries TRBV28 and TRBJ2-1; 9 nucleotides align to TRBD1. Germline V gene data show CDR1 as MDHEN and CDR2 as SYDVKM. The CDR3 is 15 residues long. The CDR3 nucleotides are TGTGCCAGCAGTTTAGATACAGGGGGCTACGATGAGCAGTTCTTC. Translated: CASSLDTGGYDEQFF.

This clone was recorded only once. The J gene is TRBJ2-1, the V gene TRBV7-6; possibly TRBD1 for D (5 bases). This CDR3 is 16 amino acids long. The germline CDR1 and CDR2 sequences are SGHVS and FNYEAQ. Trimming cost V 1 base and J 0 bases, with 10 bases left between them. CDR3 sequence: CASSLGRAISYNEQFF. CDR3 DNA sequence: TGTGCCAGCAGCTTAGGCAGGGCGATCTCCTACAATGAGCAGTTCTTC.

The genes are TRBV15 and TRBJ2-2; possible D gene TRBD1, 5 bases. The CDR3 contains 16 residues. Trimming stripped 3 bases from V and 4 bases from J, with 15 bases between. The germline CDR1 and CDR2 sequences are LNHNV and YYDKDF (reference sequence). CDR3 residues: CATSRGKGSSTGELFF. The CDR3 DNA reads TGTGCCACCAGCAGGGGGAAGGGGTCCTCCACCGGGGAGCTGTTTTTT.

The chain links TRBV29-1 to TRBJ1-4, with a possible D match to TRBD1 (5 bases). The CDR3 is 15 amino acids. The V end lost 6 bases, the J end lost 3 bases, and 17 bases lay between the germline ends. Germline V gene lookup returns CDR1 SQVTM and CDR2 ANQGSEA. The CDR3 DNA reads TGCAGCGTAGCTACTCAGGGTTTAGCTAATGAAAAACTGTTTTTT. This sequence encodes CSVATQGLANEKLFF.

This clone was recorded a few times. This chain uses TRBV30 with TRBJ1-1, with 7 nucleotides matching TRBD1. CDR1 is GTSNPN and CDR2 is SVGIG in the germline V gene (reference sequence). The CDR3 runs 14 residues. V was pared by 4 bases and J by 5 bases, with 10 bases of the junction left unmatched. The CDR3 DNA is TGTGCCTGGAACAGGGGCAGTTTGGGAACTGAAGCTTTCTTT. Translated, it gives CAWNRGSLGTEAFF.

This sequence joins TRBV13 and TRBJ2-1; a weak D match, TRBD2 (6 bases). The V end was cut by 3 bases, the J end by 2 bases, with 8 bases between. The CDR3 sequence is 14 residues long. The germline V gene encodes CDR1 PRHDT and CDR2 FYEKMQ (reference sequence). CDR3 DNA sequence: TGTGCCAGCAGCTTCGGCGGGGCCTACAATGAGCAGTTCTTC. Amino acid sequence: CASSFGGAYNEQFF.

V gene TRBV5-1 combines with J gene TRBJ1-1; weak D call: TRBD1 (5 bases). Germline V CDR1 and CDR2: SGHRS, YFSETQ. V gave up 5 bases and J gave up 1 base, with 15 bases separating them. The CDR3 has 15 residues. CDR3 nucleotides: TGCGCCAGCAGGTTAGGGGTCGGGAGGAACACTGAAGCTTTCTTT. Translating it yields CASRLGVGRNTEAFF.

The chain's CDR3 is CASRTHPDRLQETQYF. The CDR3 nucleotides read TGTGCCAGCAGAACTCACCCGGACAGGCTCCAAGAGACCCAGTACTTC. This chain uses TRBV28 with TRBJ2-5; 7 bases match TRBD1. Trimming took 6 bases from V and 1 from J; bases not matched to a gene: 11. This CDR3 comprises 16 residues. Germline CDR1 and CDR2: MDHEN and SYDVKM. Full variable domain (outside the CDR3, taken from reference TRBV28 and TRBJ2-5): DVKVTQSSRYLVKRTGEKVFLECVQDMDHENMFWYRQDPGLGLRLIYFSYDVKMKEKGDIPEGYSVSREKKERFSLILESASTNQTSMYLCASRTHPDRLQETQYFGPGTRLLVL.

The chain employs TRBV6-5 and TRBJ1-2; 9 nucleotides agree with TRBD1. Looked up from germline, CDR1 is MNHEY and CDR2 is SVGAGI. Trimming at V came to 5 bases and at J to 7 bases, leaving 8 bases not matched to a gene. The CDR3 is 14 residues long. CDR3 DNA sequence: TGTGCCAGCAGTCGGACAGGGGAAAAGCGTGGCTACACCTTC. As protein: CASSRTGEKRGYTF.

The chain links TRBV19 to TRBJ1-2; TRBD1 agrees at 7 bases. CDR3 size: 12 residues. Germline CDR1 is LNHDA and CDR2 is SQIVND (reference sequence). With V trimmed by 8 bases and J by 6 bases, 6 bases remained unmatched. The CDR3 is CASGKQGNGYTF. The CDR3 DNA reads TGTGCCAGTGGGAAACAGGGGAATGGCTACACCTTC.

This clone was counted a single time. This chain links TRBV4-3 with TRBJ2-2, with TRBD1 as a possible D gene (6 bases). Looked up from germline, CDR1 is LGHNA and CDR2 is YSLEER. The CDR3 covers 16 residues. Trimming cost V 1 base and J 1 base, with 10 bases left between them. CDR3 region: CASSQVLRGNTGELFF. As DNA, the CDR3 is TGCGCCAGCAGCCAAGTCCTCAGGGGGAACACCGGGGAGCTGTTTTTT.